This T cell receptor beta chain is drawn from a study of blood T cells in healthy people across ages. With respect to this clonotype: Its target is not known.

Study-wide points: Versus aged donors, long-lived donors had higher diversity and more naive CD4+ cells. Conclusively comparing naive with antigen-experienced cells was impossible with unsorted PBMCs.

J gave up 6 bases and V 2 bases, and 4 bases lay outside the gene matches. The germline V gene has CDR1 SGHVS and CDR2 FQNEAQ. The CDR3 extends over 15 amino acids. Sample-barcoded 5' priming and a J-beta primer mix drove a second PCR of about 7 to 12 cycles. TCRdb reanalysed the 5' RACE reads using MiXCR and keeps one entry per CDR3 protein. Of over a million distinct CDR3 sequences in the sample, 20% to 25% are singletons; the top ten hold around 0.7%. In addition, the sample was reused for a study of T cells of mothers and their children.

Sequenced sample: blood. The chain has TRBV7-8 and TRBJ2-1; 10 bases are a match to TRBD2. The TCR originated in a girl between 2 and 10 years old in good health. This chain's CDR3 is CASSLLAGVLNEQFF. In nucleotides, the CDR3 is TGTGCCAGCAGCTTACTAGCGGGAGTGCTCAATGAGCAGTTCTTC.